This TCR beta chain originates from a study of vaccination and CD4 T cells after COVID-19. Study as a whole: Investigators drew the post-COVID samples a median roughly 96 days after diagnosis, with a range of 35 to 161.

The treatment: approximately 10-day PBMC culture with coronavirus spike peptide pools or control peptides (ViraFEST assay). General study results and limits: Median SARS-CoV-2-reactive clonotype numbers went up from around 21 to 38, but not significantly. Among those convalescent, a median roughly 90% of reactive clones emerged solely post-vaccination.

The ends were cut back, 4 bases at V and 0 bases at J, with 14 bases in the middle. There are 15 residues in the CDR3. Per the germline V gene, CDR1 is SGHRS and CDR2 is YFSETQ. Once obtained from cultured CD4+ T cells, the DNA was sequenced using the Oncomine TCR Beta short-read assay. TCRdb independently ran MiXCR on the PCR reads; one entry per CDR3 protein. The sample carries 20,000 to 25,000 distinct CDR3 sequences, around 43% recorded once. As to this clonotype: As yet, its antigen is unknown.

The J gene is TRBJ2-7, the V gene TRBV5-1; tentative D call: TRBD1 (5 bases). The sequenced material came from CD4+ T cells from blood, cultured in vitro. This receptor was taken from a human donor who had recovered from COVID-19. The CDR3 here is CASSPDQGRSYEQYF. Here the CDR3 DNA reads TGCGCCAGCAGCCCGGACCAGGGCCGCTCCTACGAGCAGTACTTC. The full variable domain, its missing parts supplied by reference TRBV5-1 and TRBJ2-7, is KAGVTQTPRYLIKTRGQQVTLSCSPISGHRSVSWYQQTPGQGLQFLFEYFSETQRNKGNFPGRFSGRQFSNSRSEMNVSTLELGDSALYLCASSPDQGRSYEQYFGPGTRLTVT.